This T cell receptor (beta chain) was found in a study of blood T cell repertoires in COVID-19. Study background: The cDNA or gDNA used as material had been derived from T cells, B-cell-depleted T cells, or PBMCs.

In the original processing: Cell counts per sample came from amplifying reference gene primers. The data were produced by immunoSEQ multiplex PCR, yet TCRdb's version contains in-frame clones alone and is incomplete. The V and J calls and the clone size are those of that table, but D and trimming were determined from the DNA. The sample includes 150,000 to 200,000 clones, around 83% of them seen just once. The V end lost 6 bases, the J end lost 2 bases, and 11 bases lay between the germline ends. Germline lookup yields CDR1 MDHEN and CDR2 SYDVKM. The CDR3 totals 13 residues. The specimen was peripheral blood. This receptor was identified in a woman in her 70s with COVID-19, enrolled during active disease. The V and J genes are TRBV28 and TRBJ2-7; D is ambiguous. CDR3 sequence (DNA): TGTGCCAGCAGCCTTGGCCATACCTACGAGCAGTACTTC. It encodes CASSLGHTYEQYF.